These 21 T cell receptor beta chains came from one sample sequenced in a study of a mutant IDH1 vaccine in newly diagnosed glioma. Method: immunoSEQ multiplex PCR; TCRdb's copy keeps in-frame clones and lacks some. Altogether about 82,000 clones are present, 85% being singletons, with the ten largest covering under 2.5%. Antigens of these TCRs are unknown. Time point meaning: week 23, last vaccination. Vaccination used 300 ug of mutant IDH1 20-mer peptide per dose, with topical imiquimod. This material consisted of PBMCs, taken from a glioma patient whose treatment included an IDH1 peptide vaccine. Every receptor here comes from a man aged 30 to 45 with glioma. Some clones in this sample may be carry-over from other donors' samples.

This clone appeared once. The rearrangement joins TRBV6-1 to TRBJ1-1; D gene ambiguous. V was trimmed by 2 bases and J by 5 bases, leaving 15 bases between them. Germline assignment: CDR1 MNHNS and CDR2 SASEGT. CDR3 length equals 15 residues. CDR3 DNA: TGTGCCAGCAGTGAATATGGGCAGCCCGTGACTGAAGCTTTCTTT. Its protein product is CASSEYGQPVTEAFF.

About this clone: At one boundary the junction diverges from the germline segment, which might be a read error. The chain uses TRBV11-3 and TRBJ1-2; D call uncertain. The CDR3 loop spans 12 amino acids. Germline CDR1 SGHNT, CDR2 YENEEA. The DNA of the CDR3 is TGTGCCAGCAGCTTAGATTACGGGCAGCCAGCCTTC. Protein product: CASSLDYGQPAF.

The rearrangement links TRBV6-1 to TRBJ2-3, with D possibly TRBD1 on 5 matching bases. This CDR3 region has 17 residues. The germline V gene encodes CDR1 MNHNS and CDR2 SASEGT. Trimming pared 0 bases from V and 3 bases from J, leaving 16 bases between. CDR3 bases: TGTGCCAGCAGTGAAGCAAGGGGCTTAGGTCTGACAGATACGCAGTATTTT. Encoded protein: CASSEARGLGLTDTQYF.

Details on this clone: Mismatch with germline at one junction end may stem from a read error. The chain recombines TRBV10-3 with TRBJ1-4; 8 bases fit TRBD1. The CDR3 contains 14 residues. CDR1 is ENHRY and CDR2 is SYGVKD in the germline V gene. The CDR3 loop reads CAIKATGVGEKLSF. The CDR3 nucleotides are TGTGCCATCAAGGCGACAGGGGTTGGTGAAAAACTGTCTTTT.

The V and J genes are TRBV2 and TRBJ2-3; D not certain. V was clipped by 3 bases and J by 4 bases, with 8 bases between them. Looked up from germline, CDR1 is SNHLY and CDR2 is FYNNEI. The CDR3 extends over 13 amino acids. CDR3 DNA sequence: TGTGCCAGCAGTGAGGAATCTGCAGATACGCAGTATTTT. The encoded protein is CASSEESADTQYF. Full variable domain (outside the CDR3, taken from reference TRBV2 and TRBJ2-3): EPEVTQTPSHQVTQMGQEVILRCVPISNHLYFYWYRQILGQKVEFLVSFYNNEISEKSEIFDDQFSVERPDGSNFTLKIRSTKLEDSAMYFCASSEESADTQYFGPGTRLTVL.

CDR3 region: CASSLELGGYGYTF. DNA of the CDR3: TGCGCCAGCAGCTTGGAGTTAGGGGGGTATGGCTACACCTTC. J is TRBJ1-2 and V is TRBV5-1; weak D call: TRBD1 (6 bases). Germline V lookup: CDR1 SGHRS, CDR2 YFSETQ. V was cut by 0 bases and J by 5 bases, with 11 bases left in between. This CDR3 has 14 amino acids.

This clone has a handful of counts. The CDR3 nucleotides read TGTGCCAGCAGCCGCGGGACAGGGGGCGCCGCAGATACGCAGTATTTT. Translation: CASSRGTGGAADTQYF. J is TRBJ2-3 and V is TRBV5-5; 12 bases are a match to TRBD1. The germline CDR1 and CDR2 sequences are SGHKS and YYEKEE (reference sequence). V gave up 4 bases and J gave up 4 bases; unmatched junction bases: 7. The CDR3 loop spans 16 amino acids.

The chain recombines TRBV28 with TRBJ1-5; D not certain. CDR3 size: 14 residues. V was trimmed by 7 bases and J by 5 bases, leaving 15 bases between them. The germline V gene has CDR1 MDHEN and CDR2 SYDVKM. The CDR3 nucleotides read TGTGCCAGCACCGCTCCGGGCTACTATCAGCCCCAGCATTTT. Translation gives CASTAPGYYQPQHF.

The rearrangement uses TRBV4-2 and TRBJ2-5; possibly TRBD1 for D (5 bases). The germline V and J ends were trimmed by 5 bases and 4 bases, with 14 bases remaining between them. The CDR3 length is 14 residues. CDR1 and CDR2 from the germline V gene are LGHNA and YNFKEQ. Here the CDR3 reads CASSTARGGETQYF. The DNA for the CDR3 is TGTGCCAGCAGCACAGCTAGGGGTGGAGAGACCCAGTACTTC.

This clone was seen just once. The chain uses TRBV5-5 and TRBJ1-2; D call uncertain. The V gene's germline CDR1 is SGHKS and CDR2 YYEKEE (reference sequence). V shed 0 bases and J shed 5 bases, with 14 bases lying between them. There are 15 residues in the CDR3. The CDR3 region is CASSLVVSSPYGYTF. In DNA, the CDR3 is TGTGCCAGCAGCTTGGTTGTCAGTTCCCCATATGGCTACACCTTC.

In nucleotides, the CDR3 is TGTGCCAGCAGCCAATGGGGTCTAGGGGCCAACGTCCTGACTTTC. It translates to CASSQWGLGANVLTF. The rearrangement uses TRBV11-2 and TRBJ2-6; D remains unclear. Trimming took off 5 bases at V and 4 bases at J, with 12 bases between the two ends. The CDR3 length is 15 residues. Germline-derived CDR1 and CDR2 are SGHAT and FQNNGV.

V usage is TRBV4-1 and J usage is TRBJ2-1; the D gene is possibly TRBD1 (5 bases). Germline V gene data show CDR1 as MGHRA and CDR2 as YSYEKL. Between the trimmed V and J ends, which lost 2 bases and 0 bases, there was a span of 14 bases. The CDR3 contains 17 residues. CDR3 loop: CASSQLRTWSSYNEQFF. CDR3 coding DNA: TGCGCCAGCAGCCAATTACGGACATGGAGCTCCTACAATGAGCAGTTCTTC.

The J gene is TRBJ1-2, the V gene TRBV7-2; D might be TRBD1 (6 bases). Trimming removed 5 bases at V and 5 bases at J, with 18 bases between. The germline CDR1 and CDR2 sequences are SGHTA and FQGNSA. The length of the CDR3 is 15 residues. The CDR3 bases are TGTGCCAGCAGCCAGGGCGGGGGCAGCGTGTATGGCTACACCTTC. As protein: CASSQGGGSVYGYTF.

V usage is TRBV5-8 and J usage is TRBJ2-1, with D uncertain. Germline lookup yields CDR1 SGHTS and CDR2 YDEGEE. This CDR3 is built from 17 residues. Trimming removed 0 bases from V and 6 bases from J, with 19 bases in between. CDR3 residues: CASSLGGTAFTFNEQFF. CDR3 DNA sequence: TGTGCCAGCAGCTTGGGAGGCACAGCCTTCACCTTCAATGAGCAGTTCTTC.

V is TRBV10-1 and J is TRBJ2-2, with TRBD2 matching 12 bases. The V segment lost 1 base and the J segment 3 bases; nucleotides outside the gene matches: 12. In germline, CDR1 is WNHNN, CDR2 SYGVQD (reference sequence). The CDR3 covers 20 residues. CDR3 in amino acids: CASSELTGASGRAYTGELFF. For the CDR3, the DNA is TGCGCCAGCAGTGAGTTGACAGGGGCTAGCGGGAGGGCCTACACCGGGGAGCTGTTTTTT.

This clone has just one count. This chain connects TRBV7-3 to TRBJ2-1; 8 bases are a match to TRBD2. V lost 0 bases to trimming and J lost 10 bases; unmatched junction nucleotides: 8. This CDR3 has 15 residues. Germline V gives CDR1 SGHTA, CDR2 FQGTGA. The chain's CDR3 is CASSLTGTSYLEQFF. The CDR3 DNA sequence: TGTGCCAGCAGCTTAACAGGGACTAGTTATTTAGAGCAGTTCTTC.

The chain recombines TRBV6-1 with TRBJ1-2; 7 bases map to TRBD1. Looked up from germline, CDR1 is MNHNS and CDR2 is SASEGT. The CDR3 covers 15 residues. Trimming at V came to 4 bases and at J to 4 bases, leaving 9 bases not matched to a gene. CDR3 region: CASSAGGDLGYGYTF. As DNA, the CDR3 is TGTGCCAGCAGTGCAGGGGGGGATCTCGGCTATGGCTACACCTTC.

V gene TRBV28 combines with J gene TRBJ2-7, with 7 bases that match TRBD2. Unmatched junction bases numbered 8, after V lost 6 bases and J lost 3 bases. This CDR3 is built from 14 residues. CDR1 MDHEN and CDR2 SYDVKM come from the germline V gene. CDR3 region: CASSQRDSNYEQYF. The CDR3 nucleotides are TGTGCCAGCAGCCAGCGGGACTCTAACTACGAGCAGTACTTC.

This chain connects TRBV4-3 to TRBJ1-3; 8 nucleotides match TRBD1. Trimming took 4 bases from V and 2 from J; bases not matched to a gene: 4. Germline V gives CDR1 LGHNA, CDR2 YSLEER. This CDR3 region has 15 residues. Here the CDR3 DNA reads TGCGCCAGCAGCCCTACAGGGGGTCCTGGAAACACCATATATTTT. The encoded protein is CASSPTGGPGNTIYF.

Written as DNA, the CDR3 is TGTGCCAGCAGCCCTTGGACAGGGGATGGCTACACCTTC. This encodes CASSPWTGDGYTF. The chain employs TRBV7-2 and TRBJ1-2; 9 nucleotides line up with TRBD1. Trimming took 5 bases from V and 6 from J; bases not matched to a gene: 4. Looked up from germline, CDR1 is SGHTA and CDR2 is FQGNSA. This CDR3 is built from 13 residues.

V gene TRBV18 combines with J gene TRBJ2-1; D might be TRBD2 (6 bases). Germline V gives CDR1 KGHSH, CDR2 LQKENI. This CDR3 is 12 amino acids long. Trimming cost V 2 bases and J 7 bases, with 6 bases left between them. Here the CDR3 DNA reads TGTGCCAGCTCACCAGGGACTAATGAGCAGTTCTTC. It is translated as CASSPGTNEQFF.